Following are 3 T cell receptor beta chains from one sample sequenced in a study of blood T cell repertoires in COVID-19. TCRdb keeps only in-frame clones here, not all; method: immunoSEQ multiplex PCR. The table lists 150,000 to 180,000 clones, roughly 80% of them singletons. Input material: peripheral blood. The receptors derive from a woman in her sixties with acute or convalescent COVID-19.

This rearrangement joins TRBV15 to TRBJ2-5; 9 nucleotides match TRBD1. Germline CDR1 LNHNV, CDR2 YYDKDF (reference sequence). J lost 5 bases, V lost 5 bases, and 18 bases had no gene match. The CDR3 covers 18 residues. The DNA for the CDR3 is TGTGCCACCAGCTACCCGGGACAGGGTGGGCGCCGACGTGAGACCCAGTACTTC. Its translation: CATSYPGQGGRRRETQYF.

The V gene is TRBV21-1, the J gene TRBJ1-5. TRBV21-1 is recorded as a pseudogene. This CDR3 contains 16 residues. The CDR3 DNA is TGTGCCAGCAGCAAGGGGCCGACAAGGAGGGTACAGCCCCAGCATTTT. It specifies CASSKGPTRRVQPQHF.

This clone was counted a few times. This sequence joins TRBV6-2 or TRBV6-3 and TRBJ1-2; 11 nucleotides agree with TRBD1. Germline V gives CDR1 MNHEY, CDR2 SVGEGT. This CDR3 contains 16 residues. The V segment lost 6 bases and the J segment 5 bases; nucleotides outside the gene matches: 11. This CDR3 is CASSPGGTGGGYGYTF. The CDR3 bases are TGTGCCAGCAGCCCTGGTGGGACAGGGGGAGGTTATGGCTACACCTTC.